This entry describes one T cell receptor beta chain. The data derive from a study of Ad26.COV2.S vaccination and SARS-CoV-2 variants. The V and J ends lost 6 bases and 1 base respectively, with 12 bases between them. The germline V gene has CDR1 GTSNPN and CDR2 SVGIG (reference sequence). The CDR3 is 13 residues long. TCRdb keeps only in-frame clones here, not all; method: immunoSEQ multiplex PCR. The sample consists of about 680,000 clones, 70% to 90% of them appearing once. The treatment: roughly 18 received Ad26.COV2.S at low or high dose, single or two shots; 5 received placebo; per-sample allocation not given. All samples were drawn on day 63, counting from the first vaccine or placebo injection.

The chain employs TRBV30 and TRBJ1-1; the D gene is possibly TRBD1 (5 bases). The clonotype originates from a person aged 18 to 59 who received the Ad26.COV2.S COVID-19 vaccine or a placebo. This specimen consisted of peripheral blood, obtained in a trial of Ad26.COV2.S vaccine versus placebo. Here the CDR3 reads CACKRDRNTEAFF. Here the CDR3 DNA reads TGTGCCTGTAAACGCGACAGGAACACTGAAGCTTTCTTT.